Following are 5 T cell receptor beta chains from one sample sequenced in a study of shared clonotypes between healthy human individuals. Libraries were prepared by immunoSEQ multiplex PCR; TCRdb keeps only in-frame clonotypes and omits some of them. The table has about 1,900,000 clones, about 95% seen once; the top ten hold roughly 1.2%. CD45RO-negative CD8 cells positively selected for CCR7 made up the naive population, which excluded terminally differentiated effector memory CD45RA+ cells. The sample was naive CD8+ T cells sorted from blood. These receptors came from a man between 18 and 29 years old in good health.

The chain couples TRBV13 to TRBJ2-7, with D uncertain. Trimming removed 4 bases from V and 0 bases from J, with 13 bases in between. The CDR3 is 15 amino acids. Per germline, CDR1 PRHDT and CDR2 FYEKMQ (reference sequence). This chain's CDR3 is CASSSSTLPSYEQYF. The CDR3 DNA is TGTGCCAGCAGCTCCTCCACACTTCCCTCCTACGAGCAGTACTTC.

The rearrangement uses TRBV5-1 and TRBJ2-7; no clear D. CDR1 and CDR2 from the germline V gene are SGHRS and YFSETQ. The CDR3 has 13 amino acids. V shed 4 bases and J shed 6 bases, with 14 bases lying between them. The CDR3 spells CASSTLELGEQYF. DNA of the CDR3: TGCGCCAGCAGCACCCTAGAGCTGGGCGAGCAGTACTTC.

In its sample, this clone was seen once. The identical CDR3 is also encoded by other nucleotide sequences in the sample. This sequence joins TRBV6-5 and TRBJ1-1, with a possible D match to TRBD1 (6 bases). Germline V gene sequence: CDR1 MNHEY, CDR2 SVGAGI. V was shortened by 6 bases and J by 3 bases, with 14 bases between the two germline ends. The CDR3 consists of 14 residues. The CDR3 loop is CASRYREGYTEAFF. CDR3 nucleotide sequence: TGTGCCAGCAGGTACAGGGAAGGGTACACTGAAGCTTTCTTT.

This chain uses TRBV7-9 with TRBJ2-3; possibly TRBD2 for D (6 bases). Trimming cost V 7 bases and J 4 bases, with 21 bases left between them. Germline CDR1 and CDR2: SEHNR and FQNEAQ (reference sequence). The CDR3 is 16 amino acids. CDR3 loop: CASTLVLAVEADTQYF. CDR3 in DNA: TGTGCCAGCACCCTAGTACTAGCAGTGGAGGCAGATACGCAGTATTTT.

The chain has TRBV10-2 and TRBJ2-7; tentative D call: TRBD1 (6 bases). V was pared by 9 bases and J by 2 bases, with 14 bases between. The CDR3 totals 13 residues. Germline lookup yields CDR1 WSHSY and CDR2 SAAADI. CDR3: CASCRDIAYEQYF. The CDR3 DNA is TGCGCCAGTTGCCGGGACATCGCCTACGAGCAGTACTTC.